This T cell receptor beta chain was found in a study of blood T cell repertoires in COVID-19. Produced via immunoSEQ multiplex PCR; TCRdb's table is partial and in-frame only. The sample has about 94,000 clones; roughly 80% are singletons. What was sequenced was peripheral blood. The sequence was collected from a human donor in a cohort sampled during active COVID-19.

The CDR3 region is CATSRDQTDGYTF. The CDR3 coding sequence is TGTGCCACCAGCAGAGATCAAACGGATGGCTACACCTTC. V gene TRBV15 combines with J gene TRBJ1-2; D not certain. This CDR3 has 13 residues. Trimming shortened V by 0 bases and J by 6 bases, and 8 bases separated the two germline ends. Germline CDR1 and CDR2: LNHNV and YYDKDF (reference sequence).